This T cell receptor beta chain came from a study of graft-versus-host responses after intestinal transplantation. Overall study: Each recipient received anti-thymocyte globulin induction, then tacrolimus and steroids for 2 to 3 years.

The protocol was immunoSEQ multiplex PCR, while the TCRdb copy is restricted to in-frame clones and leaves out a portion. The sample has 150,000 or so clones; about nine tenths are singletons. Study-level findings and limits: Across patients carrying graft-donor T cell macrochimerism, allografts held high graft-versus-host to host-versus-graft clonal ratios. Maximum circulating GvH clone levels tracked with early post-transplant HvG decreases. In recipient marrow, GvH clones were found, and some appeared first in ileum or blood.

The table lists this clone with a few counts. Its antigen is not identified. V lost 3 bases to trimming and J lost 3 bases, with 19 bases between them. The CDR3 extends over 16 amino acids. Germline V CDR1 and CDR2: SGHKS, YYEKEE (reference sequence). The source material was unstimulated CD4+ T cells sorted from spleen or lymph node cells, sampled before intestinal transplant. The clonotype was recovered from a human donor who received an intestinal transplant. V usage is TRBV5-5 and J usage is TRBJ2-7; a possible D gene is TRBD1 (6 bases). The DNA of the CDR3 is TGTGCCAGCAGCTGGGGCCACAGAGGGGGTGTCTACGAGCAGTACTTC. Its translation: CASSWGHRGGVYEQYF.